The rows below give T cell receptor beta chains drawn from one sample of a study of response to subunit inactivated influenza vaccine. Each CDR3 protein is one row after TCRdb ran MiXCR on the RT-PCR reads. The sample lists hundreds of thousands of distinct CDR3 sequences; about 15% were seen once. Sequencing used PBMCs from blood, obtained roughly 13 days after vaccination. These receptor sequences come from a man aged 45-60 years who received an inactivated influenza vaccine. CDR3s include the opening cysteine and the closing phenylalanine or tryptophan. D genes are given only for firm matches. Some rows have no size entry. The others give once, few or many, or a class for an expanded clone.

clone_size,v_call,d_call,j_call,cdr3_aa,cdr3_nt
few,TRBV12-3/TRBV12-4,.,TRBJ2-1,CASSLLLVNEQFF,TGTGCCAGCAGCCTTTTACTCGTCAATGAGCAGTTCTTC
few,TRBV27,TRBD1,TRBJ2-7,CASSIGTGAYYEQYF,TGTGCCAGCAGTATCGGGACAGGGGCTTACTACGAGCAGTACTTC
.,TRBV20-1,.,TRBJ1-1,CSARPGHANTEAFF,TGCAGTGCTAGGCCTGGACACGCGAACACTGAAGCTTTCTTT
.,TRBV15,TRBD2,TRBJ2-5,CATSRGLAGQETQYF,TGTGCCACCAGCAGAGGGCTAGCGGGGCAAGAGACCCAGTACTTC
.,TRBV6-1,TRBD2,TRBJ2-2,CASRPTLAGVTGELFF,TGTGCCAGCAGGCCCACGCTAGCGGGGGTCACCGGGGAGCTGTTTTTT
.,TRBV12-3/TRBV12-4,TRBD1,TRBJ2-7,CASSLAQGALAYEQYF,TGTGCCAGCAGTTTAGCGCAGGGGGCCCTAGCCTACGAGCAGTACTTC
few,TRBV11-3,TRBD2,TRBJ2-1,CASSLREGNEQFF,TGTGCCAGCAGCCTCCGGGAGGGGAATGAGCAGTTCTTC
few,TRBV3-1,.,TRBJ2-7,CASSQEGFRQNLLEQYF,TGTGCCAGCAGCCAAGAAGGATTTCGGCAGAACCTCCTCGAGCAGTACTTC
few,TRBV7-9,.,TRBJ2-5,CASSLSQGSQETQYF,TGTGCCAGCAGCCTGTCGCAGGGCAGTCAAGAGACCCAGTACTTC
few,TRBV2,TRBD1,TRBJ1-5,CASSVMSAQGASQPQHF,TGTGCCAGCAGTGTAATGTCCGCGCAGGGGGCATCTCAGCCCCAGCATTTT
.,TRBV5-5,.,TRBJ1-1,CASSLGWAMNTEAFF,TGTGCCAGCAGCTTGGGCTGGGCCATGAACACTGAAGCTTTCTTT
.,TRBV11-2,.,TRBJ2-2,CASTQGPSTGELFF,TGTGCCAGCACCCAGGGGCCTAGCACCGGGGAGCTGTTTTTT
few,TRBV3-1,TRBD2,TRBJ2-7,CASSQPPAGEQYF,TGTGCCAGCAGCCAGCCCCCAGCGGGGGAGCAGTACTTC
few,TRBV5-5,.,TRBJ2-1,CASSLASRGHNEQFF,TGTGCCAGCAGCTTGGCCTCGCGGGGGCACAATGAGCAGTTCTTC
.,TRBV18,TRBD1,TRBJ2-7,CASSPIGQGISEQYF,TGTGCCAGCTCCCCCATCGGACAGGGGATTTCGGAGCAGTACTTC
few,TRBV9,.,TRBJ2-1,CASSLVGHNEQFF,TGTGCCAGCAGCCTCGTAGGGCACAATGAGCAGTTCTTC
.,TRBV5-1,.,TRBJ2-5,CAGSLKEETQYF,TGCGCCGGCAGCTTGAAGGAAGAGACCCAGTACTTC
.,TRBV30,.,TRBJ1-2,CAWRFGSGGPNYGYTF,TGTGCCTGGAGGTTCGGGTCGGGGGGACCTAACTATGGCTACACCTTC
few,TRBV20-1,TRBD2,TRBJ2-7,CSAREGLAWYEQYF,TGCAGTGCTAGAGAGGGACTAGCTTGGTACGAGCAGTACTTC
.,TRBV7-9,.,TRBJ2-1,CASSSRGIYNEQFF,TGTGCCAGCAGCTCTAGAGGCATATACAATGAGCAGTTCTTC
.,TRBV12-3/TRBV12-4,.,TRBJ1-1,CASSARSVNTEAFF,TGTGCCAGCAGTGCCCGTTCAGTGAACACTGAAGCTTTCTTT
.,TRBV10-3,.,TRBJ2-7,CAISAPSEAYEQYF,TGTGCCATCAGTGCCCCCAGTGAGGCCTACGAGCAGTACTTC
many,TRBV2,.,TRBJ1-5,CASSEDGRLPQHF,TGTGCCAGCAGTGAAGACGGGAGATTGCCCCAGCATTTT
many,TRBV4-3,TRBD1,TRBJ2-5,CASSQRTGGTQYF,TGCGCCAGCAGCCAGCGAACAGGGGGGACCCAGTACTTC
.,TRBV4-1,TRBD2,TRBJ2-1,CASSARTSGNEQFF,TGCGCCAGCAGCGCGCGAACTAGCGGCAATGAGCAGTTCTTC
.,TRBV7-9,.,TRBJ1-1,CASSRWGNTEAFF,TGTGCCAGCAGTAGGTGGGGGAACACTGAAGCTTTCTTT
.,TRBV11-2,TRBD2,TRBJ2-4,CASSLAGGIQYF,TGTGCCAGCAGCTTAGCGGGGGGCATTCAGTACTTC
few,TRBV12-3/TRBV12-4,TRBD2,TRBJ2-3,CASSTGLVRYF,TGTGCCAGCAGCACCGGACTAGTGAGGTATTTT
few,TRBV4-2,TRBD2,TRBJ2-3,CASSPPTSGSSDTQYF,TGTGCCAGCAGCCCCCCGACTAGCGGGAGTTCCGATACGCAGTATTTT
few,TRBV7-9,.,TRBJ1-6,CASSFAGSYNSPLHF,TGTGCCAGCAGCTTCGCGGGTTCCTATAATTCACCCCTCCACTTT
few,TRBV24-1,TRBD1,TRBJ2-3,CATSSGGGTDTQYF,TGTGCCACCAGTTCAGGGGGCGGCACAGATACGCAGTATTTT
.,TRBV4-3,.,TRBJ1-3,CASSQDHSRGNTIYF,TGCGCCAGCAGCCAAGACCACAGTAGGGGAAACACCATATATTTT
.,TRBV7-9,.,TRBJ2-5,CASSPRGAFETQYF,TGTGCCAGCAGCCCCCGGGGCGCGTTTGAGACCCAGTACTTC
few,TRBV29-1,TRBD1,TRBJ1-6,CSVRTGARDSPLHF,TGCAGCGTAAGGACAGGGGCCAGGGATTCACCCCTCCACTTT
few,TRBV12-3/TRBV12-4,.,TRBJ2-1,CASSLAALLDNEQFF,TGTGCCAGCAGTTTGGCAGCTTTGCTGGACAATGAGCAGTTCTTC
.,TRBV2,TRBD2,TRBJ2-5,CAGRLAGGQETQYF,TGTGCCGGTAGACTAGCGGGGGGACAAGAGACCCAGTACTTC
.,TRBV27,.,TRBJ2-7,CASSLWGSYEQYF,TGTGCCAGCAGTTTATGGGGGTCCTACGAGCAGTACTTC
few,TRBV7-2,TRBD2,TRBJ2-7,CASSLEASGIGEQYF,TGTGCCAGCAGCTTAGAGGCTAGCGGGATCGGGGAGCAGTACTTC
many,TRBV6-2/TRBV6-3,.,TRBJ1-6,CASSWIDYNSPLHF,TGTGCCAGCAGTTGGATTGACTATAATTCACCCCTCCACTTT
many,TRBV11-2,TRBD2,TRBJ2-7,CASSSDGTSGSRWGYEQYF,TGTGCCAGCAGCTCGGACGGGACTAGCGGGAGTCGGTGGGGCTACGAGCAGTACTTC
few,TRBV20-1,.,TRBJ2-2,CSARAVVRTGELFF,TGCAGTGCTAGAGCGGTGGTGCGTACCGGGGAGCTGTTTTTT
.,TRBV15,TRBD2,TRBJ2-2,CATNEGLARTGELFF,TGTGCCACCAACGAGGGACTAGCGAGAACCGGGGAGCTGTTTTTT
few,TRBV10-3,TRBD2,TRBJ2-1,CAISEPGLGDYNEQFF,TGTGCCATCAGTGAACCGGGACTAGGGGACTACAATGAGCAGTTCTTC
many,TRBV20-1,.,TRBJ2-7,CSARTFGEQYF,TGCAGTGCTAGGACCTTCGGCGAGCAGTACTTC
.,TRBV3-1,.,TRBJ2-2,CASTSSVAGELFF,TGTGCCAGCACTTCATCGGTGGCCGGGGAGCTGTTTTTT
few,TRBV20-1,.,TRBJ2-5,CSARDPYLGETQYF,TGCAGTGCTAGAGATCCCTACTTGGGGGAGACCCAGTACTTC